In its sample, the clone carrying this T cell receptor beta chain was seen once. The germline CDR1 and CDR2 sequences are KGHSH and LQKENI. The CDR3 sequence is 15 residues long. V lost 6 bases, J lost 10 bases, and 14 bases stayed unmatched. These data belong to a study of control samples from healthy donors and cancer patients. Produced via immunoSEQ multiplex PCR; TCRdb's table is partial and in-frame only. The sample has roughly 170,000 clones; around 94% are singletons. The sequence was collected from a woman aged 18-29 years in good health. Sequencing used blood. The chain recombines TRBV18 with TRBJ2-1; TRBD2 matches at 8 bases. CDR3 bases: TGTGCCAGCTCCCCGTGGCGGGAGGTATCGGACGAGCAGTTCTTC. Residues: CASSPWREVSDEQFF.